Below are 21 T cell receptor beta chains sequenced from a single sample in a study of CD8+ T cells in alopecia areata. RNA, once extracted, was reverse transcribed into cDNA for use as the sequencing template. Sequenced by immunoSEQ multiplex PCR; TCRdb stores in-frame clones only, minus some. This repertoire shows some 110,000 clones, about 54% found once; its top ten account for approximately 29%. Noted treatment: oral pan-JAK inhibitor, 5-10 mg twice daily. This sample comprised CD8+ T cells sorted from blood, obtained at week 4, from a patient treated with tofacitinib. These receptors all stem from a human donor with alopecia areata.

This chain joins TRBV30 and TRBJ2-7; 10 positions agree with TRBD1. V shed 0 bases and J 4 bases; nucleotides not matched to a gene: 3. Germline CDR1 is GTSNPN and CDR2 is SVGIG (reference sequence). The length of the CDR3 is 14 residues. CDR3 loop: CAWSVGTGVYEQYF. The CDR3 bases are TGTGCCTGGAGTGTTGGGACAGGGGTTTACGAGCAGTACTTC.

The rearrangement links TRBV6-6 to TRBJ1-5, with TRBD1 identical over 10 bases. Germline trimming cut 6 bases from V and 4 bases from J; bases unmatched to any gene: 6. Per germline, CDR1 MNHNY and CDR2 SVGAGI (reference sequence). The CDR3 runs 15 residues. The CDR3: CASSEPGQGNQPQHF. The CDR3 DNA follows: TGTGCCAGCAGCGAACCGGGACAGGGGAATCAGCCCCAGCATTTT.

The V gene is TRBV30, the J gene TRBJ1-1; 8 bases map to TRBD1. This CDR3 contains 18 residues. Germline assignment: CDR1 GTSNPN and CDR2 SVGIG (reference sequence). This CDR3 is CALTGGRGHGGSNTEAFF. CDR3 nucleotide sequence: TGTGCTCTAACGGGCGGCAGGGGGCACGGGGGATCGAACACTGAAGCTTTCTTT.

The chain carries TRBV30 and TRBJ1-1, with D perhaps TRBD1 (5 bases). The V and J ends lost 0 bases and 2 bases respectively, with 16 bases between them. The CDR3 runs to 16 residues. Germline assignment: CDR1 GTSNPN and CDR2 SVGIG (reference sequence). CDR3 nucleotides: TGTGCCTGGAGTGTGCCCAGGGTCGGGCGAAACACTGAAGCTTTCTTT. Its protein is CAWSVPRVGRNTEAFF.

CDR3 sequence: CAWSITSGQETQYF. The CDR3, as DNA: TGTGCCTGGAGTATCACTAGCGGGCAAGAGACCCAGTACTTC. This rearrangement joins TRBV30 to TRBJ2-5; TRBD2 matches at 9 bases. J gave up 2 bases and V 2 bases, and 3 bases lay outside the gene matches. This CDR3 is built from 14 residues. Germline CDR1 and CDR2: GTSNPN and SVGIG (reference sequence).

This chain connects TRBV5-1 to TRBJ2-1, with D possibly matching TRBD1 (6 bases). The CDR3 has 15 residues. Germline values: CDR1 SGHRS, CDR2 YFSETQ. With 6 bases removed from V and 0 bases from J, the gap between germline ends came to 13 bases. The CDR3 DNA reads TGCGCCAGCATGGGGGCCGATTACTCCTACAATGAGCAGTTCTTC. Its protein is CASMGADYSYNEQFF.

CDR3: CASREDVDEQYF. The CDR3 coding sequence is TGTGCCAGCAGGGAAGATGTCGACGAGCAGTACTTC. The J gene is TRBJ2-7, the V gene TRBV7-9, with no clear D. V was clipped by 6 bases and J by 5 bases, with 11 bases between them. The germline gives CDR1 SEHNR, CDR2 FQNEAQ (reference sequence). The CDR3 runs to 12 residues.

This clone has only a few counts. The J gene is TRBJ2-1, the V gene TRBV13, with D unresolved. Germline V CDR1 and CDR2: PRHDT, FYEKMQ (reference sequence). This CDR3 has 14 amino acids. V was shortened by 2 bases and J by 4 bases, with 9 bases between the two germline ends. This CDR3 reads CASSLSRQYNEQFF. The CDR3 nucleotides read TGTGCCAGCAGCTTATCTAGGCAGTACAATGAGCAGTTCTTC.

This clone was recorded a few times. This chain links TRBV28 with TRBJ2-7, with a tentative D call TRBD1 (6 bases). Trimming stripped 7 bases from V and 6 bases from J, with 19 bases between. Germline V gene lookup returns CDR1 MDHEN and CDR2 SYDVKM. CDR3 length: 14 residues. In DNA, the CDR3 is TGTGCCAGCAATGAGGTTCCGGACAGTACCGAGCAGTACTTC. It encodes CASNEVPDSTEQYF.

This rearrangement joins TRBV30 to TRBJ1-6; D gene unclear. Looked up from germline, CDR1 is GTSNPN and CDR2 is SVGIG (reference sequence). CDR3 size: 12 residues. V was clipped by 4 bases and J by 6 bases, with 7 bases between them. The CDR3 protein is CAWTPGNSPLHF. The CDR3 DNA reads TGTGCCTGGACTCCCGGTAATTCACCCCTCCACTTT.

J is TRBJ1-2 and V is TRBV29-1, with D tentatively TRBD1 (5 bases). Germline CDR1 and CDR2: SQVTM and ANQGSEA. This CDR3 has 12 residues. Trimming took off 0 bases at V and 5 bases at J, with 7 bases between the two ends. CDR3 DNA sequence: TGCAGCGTTGAAGAGGGACTATATGGCTACACCTTC. Its protein is CSVEEGLYGYTF.

The V and J genes are TRBV29-1 and TRBJ2-7; D perhaps matches TRBD1 (6 bases). The CDR3 has 14 amino acids. The germline gives CDR1 SQVTM, CDR2 ANQGSEA. The V end was cut by 4 bases, the J end by 5 bases, with 18 bases between. CDR3 amino acids: CSVAVQGPQDEQYF. DNA of the CDR3: TGCAGCGTTGCCGTACAGGGTCCGCAGGACGAGCAGTACTTC.

This chain uses TRBV29-1 with TRBJ1-1, with D possibly being TRBD1 (5 bases). Between the trimmed V and J ends, which lost 4 bases and 6 bases, there was a span of 9 bases. Per the germline V gene, CDR1 is SQVTM and CDR2 is ANQGSEA. This CDR3 region has 11 residues. The CDR3 region has the DNA TGCAGCGTTGCAGGGCCTCCTGAAGCTTTCTTT. It encodes CSVAGPPEAFF. Full variable domain (missing parts from reference TRBV29-1 and TRBJ1-1): SAVISQKPSRDICQRGTSLTIQCQVDSQVTMMFWYRQQPGQSLTLIATANQGSEATYESGFVIDKFPISRPNLTFSTLTVSNMSPEDSSIYLCSVAGPPEAFFGQGTRLTVV.

A few counts support this clone. V is TRBV7-9 and J is TRBJ2-1, with D possibly matching TRBD1 (6 bases). The germline V gene has CDR1 SEHNR and CDR2 FQNEAQ (reference sequence). This CDR3 spans 16 amino acids. With 5 bases removed from V and 1 base from J, the gap between germline ends came to 15 bases. In nucleotides, the CDR3 is TGTGCCAGCAGCCCCCCGACAGGTTCTTCCTACAATGAGCAGTTCTTC. This translates into CASSPPTGSSYNEQFF.

The rearrangement joins TRBV7-2 to TRBJ2-3; D not certain. From germline, CDR1 is SGHTA and CDR2 FQGNSA. This CDR3 has 15 residues. Trimming took off 5 bases at V and 1 base at J, with 13 bases between the two ends. This CDR3 reads CASSQDGRGTDTQYF. CDR3 bases: TGTGCCAGCAGCCAAGATGGTCGTGGCACAGATACGCAGTATTTT.

The rearrangement uses TRBV29-1 and TRBJ2-5; D is perhaps TRBD1 (5 bases). V was clipped by 0 bases and J by 5 bases, with 13 bases between them. The CDR3 is 14 amino acids. Germline CDR1 is SQVTM and CDR2 is ANQGSEA. The CDR3 loop is CSVEERDKGETQYF. The CDR3 DNA reads as TGCAGCGTTGAAGAGCGCGACAAGGGGGAGACCCAGTACTTC.

CDR3 loop: CSGLDNHYEQYF. The CDR3 DNA sequence: TGCAGCGGCCTGGACAACCACTACGAGCAGTACTTC. The rearrangement links TRBV29-1 to TRBJ2-7, with a weak D call TRBD1 (5 bases). Germline CDR1 SQVTM, CDR2 ANQGSEA. The V and J ends lost 7 bases and 3 bases respectively, with 13 bases between them. The CDR3 runs 12 residues.

This chain joins TRBV4-1 and TRBJ1-5; possible D gene TRBD1, 5 bases. Germline values: CDR1 MGHRA, CDR2 YSYEKL. Between the trimmed V and J ends, which lost 4 bases and 5 bases, there was a span of 18 bases. The CDR3 runs 16 residues. The CDR3 reads CASSPMPPGLDQPQHF. CDR3 DNA: TGCGCCAGCAGCCCCATGCCTCCGGGACTCGATCAGCCCCAGCATTTT.

The chain combines TRBV7-6 with TRBJ2-3; D could derive from TRBD1 or TRBD2 (6 bases each). Trimming cost V 0 bases and J 4 bases, with 8 bases left between them. The germline V gene encodes CDR1 SGHVS and CDR2 FNYEAQ. The CDR3 is 14 amino acids. DNA for the CDR3: TGTGCCAGCAGCTTAGCGGGGGGCGCAGATACGCAGTATTTT. Protein sequence: CASSLAGGADTQYF.

The V gene is TRBV4-3, the J gene TRBJ2-7, with 7 bases aligning to TRBD1. CDR3 length: 15 residues. The V segment lost 0 bases and the J segment 4 bases; nucleotides outside the gene matches: 6. Per the germline V gene, CDR1 is LGHNA and CDR2 is YSLEER. This CDR3 reads CASSQDPGTEYEQYF. The CDR3 nucleotides read TGCGCCAGCAGCCAAGATCCCGGGACAGAATACGAGCAGTACTTC.

The J gene is TRBJ2-3, the V gene TRBV14, with TRBD1 identical over 8 bases. This CDR3 is built from 16 residues. CDR1 SGHDN and CDR2 FVKESK come from the germline V gene. The V and J ends lost 1 base and 7 bases, in that order; junction bases with no gene match: 10. CDR3 region: CASSQVGRGLVNTQYF. The DNA of the CDR3 is TGTGCCAGCAGCCAAGTTGGCAGGGGGCTCGTGAATACGCAGTATTTT.